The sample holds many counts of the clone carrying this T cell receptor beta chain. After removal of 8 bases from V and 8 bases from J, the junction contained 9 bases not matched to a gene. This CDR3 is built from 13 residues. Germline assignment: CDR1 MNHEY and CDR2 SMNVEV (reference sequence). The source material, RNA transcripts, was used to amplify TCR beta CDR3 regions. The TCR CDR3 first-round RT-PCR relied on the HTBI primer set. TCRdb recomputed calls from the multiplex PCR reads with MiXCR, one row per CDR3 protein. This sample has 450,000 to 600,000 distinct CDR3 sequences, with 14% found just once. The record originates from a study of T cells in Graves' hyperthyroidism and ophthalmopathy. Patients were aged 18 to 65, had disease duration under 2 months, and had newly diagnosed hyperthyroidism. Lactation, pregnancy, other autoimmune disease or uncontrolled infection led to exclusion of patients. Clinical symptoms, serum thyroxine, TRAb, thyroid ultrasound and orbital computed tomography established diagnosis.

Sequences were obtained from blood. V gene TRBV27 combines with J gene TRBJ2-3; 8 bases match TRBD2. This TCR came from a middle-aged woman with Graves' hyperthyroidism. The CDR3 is CASGTRPGATQYF. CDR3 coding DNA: TGTGCCAGCGGGACTAGGCCTGGGGCTACGCAGTATTTT.